Shown below are 10 T cell receptor beta chains from a single sample sequenced in a study of T-cell memory formation after mild COVID-19. TCRdb analysed the 5' RACE reads with MiXCR anew, one entry per CDR3 protein. The sample holds over 450,000 distinct CDR3 sequences, about a fifth seen once. Sequencing was carried out using PBMCs or a T cell subset sorted from them (not recorded which). The receptors come from an adult woman who had mild COVID-19 (a few samples of this study predate the infection). Cell type and time point are not known.

V is TRBV3-1 and J is TRBJ2-7, with 7 bases aligning to TRBD2. The germline gives CDR1 LGHDT, CDR2 YNNKEL (reference sequence). Trimming took 0 bases from V and 6 from J; bases not matched to a gene: 8. The CDR3 sequence is 15 residues long. CDR3 in DNA: TGTGCCAGCAGCCAAGAGAGGGCGGGAGTAGCCGAGCAGTACTTC. The encoded protein is CASSQERAGVAEQYF.

Here the CDR3 reads CASSLGGGWPYGYTF. DNA of the CDR3: TGTGCCAGCAGTCTTGGAGGGGGCTGGCCCTATGGCTACACCTTC. The rearrangement joins TRBV12-3 or TRBV12-4 to TRBJ1-2, with 7 positions matching TRBD1. CDR3 size: 15 residues. V was pared by 5 bases and J by 4 bases, with 10 bases of the junction left unmatched.

The chain links TRBV11-2 to TRBJ1-2; D not certain. The CDR3 runs 13 residues. The germline V and J ends were trimmed by 0 bases and 9 bases, with 11 bases remaining between them. The germline CDR1 and CDR2 sequences are SGHAT and FQNNGV. The CDR3 DNA reads as TGTGCCAGCAGCTTAGACAGCGATCTGAGCTACACCTTC. Encoded protein: CASSLDSDLSYTF.

This chain joins TRBV7-2 and TRBJ1-2; 7 bases align to TRBD1. From germline, CDR1 is SGHTA and CDR2 FQGNSA. Germline trimming cut 5 bases from V and 0 bases from J; bases unmatched to any gene: 3. This CDR3 has 14 amino acids. CDR3 protein: CASSSDRANYGYTF. The CDR3 coding sequence is TGTGCCAGCAGCAGCGACAGGGCTAACTATGGCTACACCTTC.

This clonotype was observed at least ten times. The gene calls are TRBV5-1 and TRBJ2-6; D may correspond to TRBD1 or TRBD2 (6 bases each). Germline V gene data show CDR1 as SGHRS and CDR2 as YFSETQ. This CDR3 comprises 17 residues. Trimming left V 3 bases short and J 1 base short, with 14 bases between. In DNA form, the CDR3 reads TGCGCCAGCAGCTCTTTTACGGGGGCATCTGGGGCCAACGTCCTGACTTTC. Translating it yields CASSSFTGASGANVLTF. Using reference TRBV5-1 and TRBJ2-6 for the parts outside the CDR3, the full variable domain is KAGVTQTPRYLIKTRGQQVTLSCSPISGHRSVSWYQQTPGQGLQFLFEYFSETQRNKGNFPGRFSGRQFSNSRSEMNVSTLELGDSALYLCASSSFTGASGANVLTFGAGSRLTVL.

This clonotype was detected only a few times. This rearrangement joins TRBV7-2 to TRBJ1-2; D unclear. Germline lookup yields CDR1 SGHTA and CDR2 FQGNSA. The CDR3 loop spans 16 amino acids. V shed 5 bases and J shed 2 bases, with 18 bases lying between them. The CDR3 nucleotides read TGTGCCAGCAGCCCGGACGCTGGATCCCCAAACTATGGCTACACCTTC. Its protein product is CASSPDAGSPNYGYTF.

In nucleotides, the CDR3 is TGCAGCGTTGAAGGGCGCTCTGGAAACACCATATATTTT. Translated, it gives CSVEGRSGNTIYF. The chain uses TRBV29-1 and TRBJ1-3; unclear D gene. V was shortened by 1 base and J by 0 bases, with 4 bases between the two germline ends. The CDR3 contains 13 residues. CDR1 is SQVTM, CDR2 ANQGSEA, per germline.

The J gene is TRBJ2-1, the V gene TRBV6-2 or TRBV6-3; 8 bases line up with TRBD1. After removal of 8 bases from V and 5 bases from J, the junction contained 2 bases not matched to a gene. This CDR3 is 12 amino acids long. Germline CDR1 is MNHEY and CDR2 is SVGEGT. The DNA of the CDR3 is TGTGCCAGCGACAGGGGTGACAATGAGCAGTTCTTC. Translated, it gives CASDRGDNEQFF.

This clonotype has only a few counts. The rearrangement links TRBV11-3 to TRBJ2-7; D is unresolved. CDR3 size: 11 residues. Per the germline V gene, CDR1 is SGHNT and CDR2 is YENEEA. Trimming took 4 bases from V and 5 from J, leaving 6 bases between them. DNA for the CDR3: TGTGCCAGCAGCTCGGACCACGAGCAGTACTTC. As protein: CASSSDHEQYF.

The rearrangement links TRBV7-3 to TRBJ2-3, with D tentatively TRBD1 or TRBD2 (5 bases each). The V and J ends lost 7 bases and 14 bases respectively, with 28 bases between them. CDR1 and CDR2 (germline): SGHTA, FQGTGA. The CDR3 sequence is 15 residues long. CDR3 in DNA: TGTGCCAGCATTCAGGGTCCCGGGACCTCCCGACCGGGGTATTTT. It yields the protein CASIQGPGTSRPGYF.